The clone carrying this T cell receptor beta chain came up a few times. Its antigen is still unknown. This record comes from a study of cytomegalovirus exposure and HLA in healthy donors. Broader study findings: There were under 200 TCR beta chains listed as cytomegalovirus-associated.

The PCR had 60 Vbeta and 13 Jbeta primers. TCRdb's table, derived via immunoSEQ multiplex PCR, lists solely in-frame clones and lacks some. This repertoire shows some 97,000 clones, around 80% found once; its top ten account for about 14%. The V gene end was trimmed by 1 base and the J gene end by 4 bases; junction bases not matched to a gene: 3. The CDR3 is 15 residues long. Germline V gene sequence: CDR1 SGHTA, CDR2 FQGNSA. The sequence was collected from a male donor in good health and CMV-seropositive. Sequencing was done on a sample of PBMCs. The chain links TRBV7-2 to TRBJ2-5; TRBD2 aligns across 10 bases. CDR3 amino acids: CASSLESGGVETQYF. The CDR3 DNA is TGTGCCAGCAGCTTAGAGAGCGGGGGGGTAGAGACCCAGTACTTC.